Listed below are T cell receptor beta chains from one sample, sequenced in a study of blood T cell repertoires in COVID-19. The protocol was immunoSEQ multiplex PCR, while the TCRdb copy is restricted to in-frame clones and leaves out a portion. The sample consists of nearly 55,000 clones, over 80% of them appearing once. The sequenced sample was peripheral blood. The receptors shown here come from a woman aged 60-70 years with active or convalescent COVID-19. The CDR3 runs from the conserved cysteine through the conserved F or W. Fields, in order: J gene, V gene, CDR3 protein.

j_call: TRBJ1-1; v_call: TRBV4-3; cdr3_aa: CASSQDSGTGEAFF
j_call: TRBJ1-2; v_call: TRBV28; cdr3_aa: CASSLPQDYGYTF
j_call: TRBJ2-3; v_call: TRBV7-9; cdr3_aa: CASSLIEGQGKDTQYF
j_call: TRBJ2-5; v_call: TRBV27; cdr3_aa: CASGRTGFQETQYF
j_call: TRBJ1-5; v_call: TRBV9; cdr3_aa: CASSLRGESGPQHF
j_call: TRBJ1-2; v_call: TRBV3-1/TRBV3-2; cdr3_aa: CASSLWTGEDYGYTF
j_call: TRBJ1-6; v_call: TRBV7-2; cdr3_aa: CASSVSGDSPLHF
j_call: TRBJ1-2; v_call: TRBV24-1; cdr3_aa: CATSDSRTLGSLDGYTF
j_call: TRBJ2-7; v_call: TRBV7-8; cdr3_aa: CASSLAGTGGEQYF
j_call: TRBJ2-7; v_call: TRBV19; cdr3_aa: CASSITGGSTYEQYF
j_call: TRBJ1-1; v_call: TRBV5-5; cdr3_aa: CASSLRGGGYTEAFF
j_call: TRBJ2-7; v_call: TRBV19; cdr3_aa: CASREDGSYEQYF
j_call: TRBJ1-1; v_call: TRBV27; cdr3_aa: CASSLRGGGLLEAFF
j_call: TRBJ2-2; v_call: TRBV6-2/TRBV6-3; cdr3_aa: CASSFSGILTTGELFF
j_call: TRBJ2-3; v_call: TRBV11-3; cdr3_aa: CASSLAGGPYTQYF
j_call: TRBJ2-2; v_call: TRBV7-3; cdr3_aa: CASSPQGRGTGELFF